This T cell receptor beta chain was identified in a study of T cells in localized non-small cell lung cancer. Overall study results and limits: A denser population of T cells in blood accompanied longer overall survival. Of the tissues analyzed, uninvolved adjacent lung showed maximal T cell clonality, greater than tumor. When the top 100 tumor clones were examined, a median around 50 of them also appeared in the adjacent lung, which was paired and uninvolved. Since sequencing was restricted to only one region of the tumor, intratumor heterogeneity remains a possibility.

To note about this clone: Its specificity is unknown.

Here immunoSEQ multiplex PCR was the method, and the copy in TCRdb shows in-frame clones only, minus some. The sample includes about 40,000 clones, around 88% of them seen just once. The length of the CDR3 is 15 residues. CDR1 is MDHEN, CDR2 SYDVKM, per germline. V was shortened by 1 base and J by 2 bases, with 9 bases between the two germline ends. The J gene is TRBJ2-1, the V gene TRBV28, with D perhaps matching TRBD2 (6 bases). The source of this sequence is a man aged 40 to 70 with stage I lung adenocarcinoma. Here the sequenced sample was peripheral blood, taken before any cancer treatment. CDR3 sequence reads: CASSLFGGAYNEQFF. CDR3 sequence (DNA): TGTGCCAGCAGTTTATTCGGCGGGGCCTACAATGAGCAGTTCTTC.